This entry features one TCR beta chain sequence. This clone's antigen is unknown. Base qualities were left out, and no much larger clone turns up one base away. Measured from the cysteine to the phenylalanine, the CDR3 is 13 residues long. Only the CDR3 DNA stays, 39 bases, in frame from base 1. From the germline V gene, CDR1 is MNHEY and CDR2 is SVGAGI. Relative to germline, V is missing 6 bases and J is missing 16 bases, with 14 bases of the junction outside any gene match. The sample is drawn from a study of blood T cell repertoires in COVID-19 (dated by TCRdb to about 2020). Regarding the complete study: Collaborator samples came from the United States, Italy and Spain and covered acute and convalescent phases of COVID-19. Where available, HLA class I and class II types were obtained from metadata supplied by the sample provider rather than from assay-based typing. The material from the prospective study consisted of cDNA or gDNA derived from T cells, B-cell-depleted T cells, or PBMCs. A freely available public database, intended as a resource for researchers studying the immune response to SARS-CoV-2, is where the repertoires were released. Sample metadata almost always included a de-identified subject ID, COVID-19 status, age in years and sex. The samples were drawn from two sources: the first 160 participants of the ongoing ImmuneRACE study, and 1,000 to 1,500 subjects contributed by 6 global collaborators. Deeply sampled blood TCRbeta repertoires from subjects exposed to, actively infected with, or recovered from COVID-19 were included in the dataset.

Collaborating institutions collected whole blood in K2EDTA tubes following their own protocols. For TCRbeta analysis, collaborator samples were shipped as frozen whole blood, as isolated PBMCs, or as DNA extracted from either sample type. What the work shows at the level of the full study, not this receptor alone: Clinical and demographic metadata were provided uncurated, with the amount varying by source and participant.

The immunoSEQ Assay, a bias-controlled multiplex PCR, was used to amplify TCRbeta CDR3 regions from genomic DNA. For the original study's pipeline: The number of nucleated cells in each sample was estimated from the amplification of reference gene primers within the assay. Sequence reads were collapsed and filtered to measure the absolute abundance of every unique TCRbeta CDR3 rearrangement. For each sample, productive Simpson clonality was calculated as the square root of Simpson's diversity index over productive rearrangements. The clones in this table, taken by TCRdb from immuneACCESS, are in-frame only. Not every clone is retained; where verified, under half of the shortfall comes from an unresolved V gene, and the cause of the rest is unknown. V and J calls and clone size are as listed in that table; D and trimming were resolved from the DNA. For this sample the table gives around 130,000 clones, of which 80% to 90% were detected only once. The leading ten clones occupy roughly 18% of the sample.

The chain couples TRBV6-5 to TRBJ2-1; 8 middle bases align to TRBD1. The specimen was peripheral blood. This TCR came from a man aged 45-65 years with active or convalescent COVID-19. The CDR3 corresponds to CASRGIVGQVEFF. The nucleotide sequence is given as TGTGCCAGCAGGGGAATCGTGGGACAGGTGGAATTCTTC.